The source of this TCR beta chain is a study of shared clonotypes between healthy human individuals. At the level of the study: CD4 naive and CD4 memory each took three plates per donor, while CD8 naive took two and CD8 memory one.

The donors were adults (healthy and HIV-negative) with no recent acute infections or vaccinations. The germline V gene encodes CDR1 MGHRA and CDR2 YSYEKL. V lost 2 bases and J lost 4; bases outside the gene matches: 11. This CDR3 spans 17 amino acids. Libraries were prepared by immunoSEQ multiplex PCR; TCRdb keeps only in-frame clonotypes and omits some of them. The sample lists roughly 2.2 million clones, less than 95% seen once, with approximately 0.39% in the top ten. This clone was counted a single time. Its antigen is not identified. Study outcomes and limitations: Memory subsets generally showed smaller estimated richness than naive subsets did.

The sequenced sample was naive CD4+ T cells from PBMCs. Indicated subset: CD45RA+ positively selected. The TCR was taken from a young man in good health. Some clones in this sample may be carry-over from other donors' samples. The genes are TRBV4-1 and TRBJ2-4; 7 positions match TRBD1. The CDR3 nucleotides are TGCGCCAGCAGCCAACTTCCAGGGACAGCCCCAAAAAACATTCAGTACTTC. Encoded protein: CASSQLPGTAPKNIQYF.